This passage covers 31 T cell receptor beta chains from one sample sequenced in a study of blood T cell repertoires in COVID-19. Here immunoSEQ multiplex PCR was the method, and the copy in TCRdb shows in-frame clones only, minus some. The table lists more than 45,000 clones, approximately 84% of them singletons. The sequenced material came from peripheral blood. These receptors all stem from a human donor in a cohort sampled during active COVID-19.

This clone was seen only once. The chain has TRBV13 and TRBJ2-2; D not certain. The CDR3 runs 13 residues. Trimming took 5 bases from V and 0 from J, leaving 4 bases between them. Germline lookup yields CDR1 PRHDT and CDR2 FYEKMQ (reference sequence). CDR3 sequence reads: CASSPANTGELFF. CDR3 nucleotides: TGTGCCAGCAGCCCGGCGAACACCGGGGAGCTGTTTTTT.

This clone appeared once. The gene calls are TRBV3-1 (or the pseudogene TRBV3-2) and TRBJ2-7, with 13 bases matching TRBD2. The CDR3 contains 15 residues. The germline gives CDR1 LGHDT, CDR2 YNNKEL (reference sequence). With 3 bases clipped from V and 3 bases from J, the junction kept 2 bases outside the gene matches. The CDR3 coding sequence is TGTGCCAGCAGCCAGGGACTAGCGGGGTACTACGAGCAGTACTTC. This encodes CASSQGLAGYYEQYF.

This rearrangement joins TRBV14 to TRBJ1-6, with D unresolved. The length of the CDR3 is 13 residues. Trimming left V 0 bases short and J 13 bases short, with 10 bases between. Germline V gene lookup returns CDR1 SGHDN and CDR2 FVKESK. DNA of the CDR3: TGTGCCAGCAGCCAAGACTTGGCAGTTCCCCTCCACTTT. Translated: CASSQDLAVPLHF.

This clone was counted between two and nine times. V gene TRBV7-3 combines with J gene TRBJ2-7, with a possible D match to TRBD1 (6 bases). The length of the CDR3 is 13 residues. The V end lost 4 bases, the J end lost 1 base, and 8 bases lay between the germline ends. Germline V gene sequence: CDR1 SGHTA, CDR2 FQGTGA. The CDR3 DNA sequence: TGTGCCAGCAGCTCTCAGGGGTCCTACGAGCAGTACTTC. It yields the protein CASSSQGSYEQYF.

The chain couples TRBV12-3 or TRBV12-4 to TRBJ1-2; TRBD1 might be the D (5 bases). This CDR3 region has 13 residues. V lost 6 bases and J 6 bases, leaving 14 bases between the germline ends. CDR3 sequence (DNA): TGTGCCAGCAGCTACCGTCGGGGGGATGGCTACACCTTC. It codes for CASSYRRGDGYTF.

This chain connects TRBV4-2 to TRBJ2-7, with D possibly matching TRBD1 (6 bases). This CDR3 region has 14 residues. Germline CDR1 LGHNA, CDR2 YNFKEQ. Trimming left V 5 bases short and J 5 bases short, with 16 bases between. The CDR3 loop is CASSYRPGVDEQYF. In nucleotides, the CDR3 is TGTGCCAGCAGCTACCGACCAGGGGTAGACGAGCAGTACTTC.

The rearrangement joins TRBV5-1 to TRBJ2-3; 8 bases match TRBD2. CDR3 length: 15 amino acids. Germline V gene lookup returns CDR1 SGHRS and CDR2 YFSETQ. V lost 0 bases and J lost 4; bases outside the gene matches: 4. The CDR3 is CASSLEGGGPDTQYF. CDR3 sequence (DNA): TGCGCCAGCAGCTTGGAGGGCGGGGGGCCAGATACGCAGTATTTT.

The genes are TRBV29-1 and TRBJ1-1; a possible D gene is TRBD1 (5 bases). Germline CDR1 SQVTM, CDR2 ANQGSEA. There are 13 residues in the CDR3. Trimming cost V 4 bases and J 4 bases, with 13 bases left between them. The CDR3 protein is CSVAPRRGTEAFF. CDR3 DNA: TGCAGCGTTGCCCCCCGGAGGGGCACTGAAGCTTTCTTT.

The rearrangement joins TRBV6-5 to TRBJ2-1; D may be TRBD1 (6 bases). With 0 bases removed from V and 7 bases from J, the gap between germline ends came to 7 bases. Germline V lookup: CDR1 MNHEY, CDR2 SVGAGI. The CDR3 contains 13 residues. CDR3 DNA sequence: TGTGCCAGCAGTTACTCTACAGGGAATGAGCAGTTCTTC. It specifies CASSYSTGNEQFF.

This chain links TRBV4-1 with TRBJ2-3, with 7 positions matching TRBD2. The CDR3 length is 17 residues. The germline V gene encodes CDR1 MGHRA and CDR2 YSYEKL. The V segment lost 0 bases and the J segment 0 bases; nucleotides outside the gene matches: 6. CDR3: CASSQEVSGYSTDTQYF. CDR3 bases: TGCGCCAGCAGCCAAGAGGTTAGCGGGTATAGCACAGATACGCAGTATTTT.

The chain employs TRBV6-2 or TRBV6-3 and TRBJ2-2; 10 nucleotides align to TRBD2. The CDR3 runs 15 residues. CDR1 is MNHEY, CDR2 SVGEGT, per germline. V lost 2 bases to trimming and J lost 4 bases; unmatched junction nucleotides: 1. For the CDR3, the DNA is TGTGCCAGCAGTTACAGCGGGGGGGCCACCGGGGAGCTGTTTTTT. It yields the protein CASSYSGGATGELFF.

This clone was seen only a few times. The V call is TRBV7-8, the J call TRBJ2-3; TRBD2 agrees at 10 bases. The V gene's germline CDR1 is SGHVS and CDR2 FQNEAQ. Losses at the gene ends were 5 bases for V and 2 bases for J; bases not matched to a gene: 10. The CDR3 spans 17 residues. The CDR3 nucleotides read TGTGCCAGCAGCCCGACGGGAGCGGGAGGGTACACAGATACGCAGTATTTT. Residues: CASSPTGAGGYTDTQYF.

V is TRBV10-3 and J is TRBJ1-1; tentative D call: TRBD1 (6 bases). There are 15 residues in the CDR3. V lost 3 bases and J lost 1, with 12 bases in between. CDR1 is ENHRY and CDR2 is SYGVKD in the germline V gene. The CDR3 is CAISDTGTPNTEAFF. The CDR3 bases are TGTGCCATCAGTGACACCGGGACACCGAACACTGAAGCTTTCTTT.

The V and J genes are TRBV28 and TRBJ2-3; D is unclear. V was pared by 3 bases and J by 3 bases, with 7 bases between. CDR3 length: 13 amino acids. Germline V gene lookup returns CDR1 MDHEN and CDR2 SYDVKM. The CDR3 DNA reads as TGTGCCAGCAGTTTCCGGAGAACAGATACGCAGTATTTT. Its protein product is CASSFRRTDTQYF.

The rearrangement uses TRBV7-8 and TRBJ2-7, with 11 bases that match TRBD2. This CDR3 region has 16 residues. Germline lookup yields CDR1 SGHVS and CDR2 FQNEAQ. V shed 3 bases, J shed 2 bases, and the junction held 6 bases outside the gene matches. CDR3 in amino acids: CASSLRELAGAYEQYF. The CDR3, as DNA: TGTGCCAGCAGCTTGAGGGAACTAGCGGGAGCCTACGAGCAGTACTTC.

The V gene is TRBV6-5, the J gene TRBJ1-4; 9 bases are shared with TRBD1. The trim removed 11 bases at V and 8 bases at J, leaving 9 bases unmatched. The CDR3 sequence is 13 residues long. Germline CDR1 reads MNHEY; CDR2 reads SVGAGI. CDR3 amino acids: CAVRTGGKEKLFF. DNA of the CDR3: TGTGCCGTTAGAACAGGGGGCAAGGAAAAACTGTTTTTT.

The chain links TRBV3-1 (or the pseudogene TRBV3-2) to TRBJ2-7; 9 nucleotides match TRBD2. After removal of 1 base from V and 3 bases from J, the junction contained 10 bases not matched to a gene. Germline CDR1 LGHDT, CDR2 YNNKEL (reference sequence). The CDR3 totals 17 residues. In DNA, the CDR3 is TGTGCCAGCAGCCAAGCGTTCTTGCGGGAGGGCCTCTACGAGCAGTACTTC. Its protein product is CASSQAFLREGLYEQYF.

This rearrangement joins TRBV21-1 to TRBJ2-3; the table names TRBD2, a call not compared with the DNA. TRBV21-1 is a known pseudogene. The CDR3 totals 16 residues. CDR3 DNA sequence: TGTGCCAGCAGTCTCTGCCGAGCGGGGGACACAGATACGCAGTATTTT. Protein sequence: CASSLCRAGDTDTQYF.

This chain uses TRBV2 with TRBJ1-4, with D hard to call. CDR1 and CDR2 (germline): SNHLY, FYNNEI. V lost 4 bases, J lost 7 bases, and 4 bases lay in between. CDR3 length: 11 amino acids. This chain's CDR3 is CASSVREKLFF. For the CDR3, the DNA is TGTGCCAGCAGTGTCCGTGAAAAACTGTTTTTT.

The chain carries TRBV3-1 (or the pseudogene TRBV3-2) and TRBJ1-5, with a weak D call TRBD1 (5 bases). Germline-derived CDR1 and CDR2 are LGHDT and YNNKEL (reference sequence). V gave up 1 base and J gave up 5 bases, with 12 bases separating them. The length of the CDR3 is 15 residues. Here the CDR3 reads CASSQGGDWHQPQHF. The CDR3 DNA sequence: TGTGCCAGCAGCCAAGGGGGGGACTGGCATCAGCCCCAGCATTTT.

J is TRBJ2-2 and V is TRBV6-5, with 8 bases aligning to TRBD1. This CDR3 region has 14 residues. Germline-derived CDR1 and CDR2 are MNHEY and SVGAGI. Trimming cost V 3 bases and J 5 bases; bases outside gene matches: 2. DNA of the CDR3: TGTGCCAGCAGTTATTACAGGGGGACCGGGGAGCTGTTTTTT. This codes for CASSYYRGTGELFF.

This rearrangement joins TRBV9 to TRBJ2-1, with D unresolved. CDR1 and CDR2 from the germline V gene are SGDLS and YYNGEE. CDR3 length: 13 amino acids. Deletions cut 4 bases from V and 1 base from J, with 6 bases between. The CDR3: CASSPQSYNEQFF. The CDR3 DNA follows: TGTGCCAGCAGCCCACAGTCCTACAATGAGCAGTTCTTC.

CDR3 residues: CASSSPETQYF. The CDR3 bases are TGTGCCAGCTCGTCCCCGGAGACCCAGTACTTC. The gene calls are TRBV18 and TRBJ2-5, with D unresolved. The CDR3 is 11 residues long. Between the trimmed V and J ends, which lost 6 bases and 5 bases, there was a span of 7 bases. The germline V gene encodes CDR1 KGHSH and CDR2 LQKENI. The full variable domain, rest sourced from reference TRBV18 and TRBJ2-5, is NAGVMQNPRHLVRRRGQEARLRCSPMKGHSHVYWYRQLPEEGLKFMVYLQKENIIDESGMPKERFSAEFPKEGPSILRIQQVVRGDSAAYFCASSSPETQYFGPGTRLLVL.

This clone was found a few times. V usage is TRBV27 and J usage is TRBJ1-5; TRBD1 is a possible D gene (5 bases). Germline V gives CDR1 MNHEY, CDR2 SMNVEV (reference sequence). CDR3 length: 14 amino acids. The ends were cut back, 6 bases at V and 6 bases at J, with 15 bases in the middle. The CDR3 loop is CASRPSGDPQPQHF. CDR3 sequence (DNA): TGTGCCAGCAGACCAAGCGGGGACCCTCAGCCCCAGCATTTT.

V is TRBV7-9 and J is TRBJ1-1, with no clear D. The V end lost 1 base, the J end lost 4 bases, and 7 bases lay between the germline ends. This CDR3 has 13 amino acids. Germline lookup yields CDR1 SEHNR and CDR2 FQNEAQ (reference sequence). CDR3 DNA: TGTGCCAGCAGCTTAGAAGAGGGCACTGAAGCTTTCTTT. This encodes CASSLEEGTEAFF. Using reference TRBV7-9 and TRBJ1-1 for the parts outside the CDR3, the full variable domain is DTGVSQNPRHKITKRGQNVTFRCDPISEHNRLYWYRQTLGQGPEFLTYFQNEAQLEKSRLLSDRFSAERPKGSFSTLEIQRTEQGDSAMYLCASSLEEGTEAFFGQGTRLTVV.

The CDR3 coding sequence is TGCAGCGTTGAAGTCAACAAGTTAGAGACCCAGTACTTC. It specifies CSVEVNKLETQYF. This chain joins TRBV29-1 and TRBJ2-5; no clear D. The germline gives CDR1 SQVTM, CDR2 ANQGSEA. CDR3 size: 13 residues. Trimming left V 1 base short and J 4 bases short, with 10 bases between.

The J gene is TRBJ2-3, the V gene TRBV30; TRBD2 agrees at 7 bases. This CDR3 region has 15 residues. Germline V gene data show CDR1 as GTSNPN and CDR2 as SVGIG (reference sequence). With 4 bases clipped from V and 2 bases from J, the junction kept 9 bases outside the gene matches. The CDR3 region is CAWTEGTTNTDTQYF. The CDR3 nucleotides read TGTGCCTGGACTGAAGGGACTACAAACACAGATACGCAGTATTTT. Based on the CDR3 plus reference TRBV30 and TRBJ2-3, the full variable domain is SQTIHQWPATLVQPVGSPLSLECTVEGTSNPNLYWYRQAAGRGLQLLFYSVGIGQISSEVPQNLSASRPQDRQFILSSKKLLLSDSGFYLCAWTEGTTNTDTQYFGPGTRLTVL.

The chain couples TRBV6-5 to TRBJ1-5; 11 bases match TRBD1. This CDR3 comprises 13 residues. Germline assignment: CDR1 MNHEY and CDR2 SVGAGI. V shed 6 bases, J shed 6 bases, and the junction held 1 base outside the gene matches. The CDR3 DNA sequence: TGTGCCAGCAGGGACAGGGGGCCTCAGCCCCAGCATTTT. Protein: CASRDRGPQPQHF.

The DNA of the CDR3 is TGTGCCAGCAGCTTAGTGTCGGGGGGAAGTTCACCCCTCCACTTT. Amino acids: CASSLVSGGSSPLHF. The rearrangement links TRBV7-2 to TRBJ1-6; maybe TRBD1 (5 bases). Deletions cut 1 base from V and 9 bases from J, with 13 bases between. The CDR3 loop spans 15 amino acids. Germline CDR1 is SGHTA and CDR2 is FQGNSA.

Only one count was recorded for this clone. J is TRBJ2-7 and V is TRBV6-5; perhaps TRBD1 as D (6 bases). Trimming pared 7 bases from V and 6 bases from J, leaving 16 bases between. Germline V gene sequence: CDR1 MNHEY, CDR2 SVGAGI. This CDR3 is 13 amino acids long. In nucleotides, the CDR3 is TGTGCCAGCACACAGGGATCGAATAGCGAGCAGTACTTC. It codes for CASTQGSNSEQYF.

The chain joins TRBV24-1 to TRBJ2-2; 7 bases agree with TRBD1. The CDR3 is 13 amino acids. J was trimmed by 4 bases and V by 10 bases; bases with no gene match: 5. Germline assignment: CDR1 KGHDR and CDR2 SFDVKD. CDR3 sequence reads: CATRGQPTGELFF. For the CDR3, the DNA is TGTGCCACGAGGGGACAGCCCACCGGGGAGCTGTTTTTT.